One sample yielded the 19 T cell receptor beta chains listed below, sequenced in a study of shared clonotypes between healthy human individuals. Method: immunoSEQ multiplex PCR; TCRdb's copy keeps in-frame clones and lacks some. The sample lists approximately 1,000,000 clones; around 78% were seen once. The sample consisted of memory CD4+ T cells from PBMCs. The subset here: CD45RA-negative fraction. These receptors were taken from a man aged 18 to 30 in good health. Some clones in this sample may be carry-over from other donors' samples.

As DNA, the CDR3 is TGTGCCAGCAGCTTTGACAGGTTCATCACCTTC. It codes for CASSFDRFITF. The chain links TRBV7-8 to TRBJ1-2; possible D gene TRBD1, 6 bases. V dropped 3 bases and J dropped 13 bases, with 12 bases sitting between them. The V gene's germline CDR1 is SGHVS and CDR2 FQNEAQ. This CDR3 has 11 residues.

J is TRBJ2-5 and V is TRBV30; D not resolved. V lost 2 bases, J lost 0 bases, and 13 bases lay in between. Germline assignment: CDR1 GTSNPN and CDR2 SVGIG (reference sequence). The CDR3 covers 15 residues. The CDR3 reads CAWSPPSWYQETQYF. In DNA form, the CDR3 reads TGTGCCTGGAGTCCCCCCAGTTGGTACCAAGAGACCCAGTACTTC.

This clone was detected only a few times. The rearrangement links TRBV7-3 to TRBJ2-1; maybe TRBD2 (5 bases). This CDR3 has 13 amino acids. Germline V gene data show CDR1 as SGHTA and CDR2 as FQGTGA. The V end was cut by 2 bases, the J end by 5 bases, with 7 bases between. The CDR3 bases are TGTGCCAGCAGCTTACGAGCGGACAATGAGCAGTTCTTC. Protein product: CASSLRADNEQFF. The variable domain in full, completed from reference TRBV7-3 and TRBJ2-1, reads GAGVSQTPSNKVTEKGKYVELRCDPISGHTALYWYRQSLGQGPEFLIYFQGTGAADDSGLPNDRFFAVRPEGSVSTLKIQRTERGDSAVYLCASSLRADNEQFFGPGTRLTVL.

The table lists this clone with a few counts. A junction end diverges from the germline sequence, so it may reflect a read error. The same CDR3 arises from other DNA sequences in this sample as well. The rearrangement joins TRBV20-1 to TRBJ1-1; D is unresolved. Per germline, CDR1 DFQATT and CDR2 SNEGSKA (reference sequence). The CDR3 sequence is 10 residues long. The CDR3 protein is CSARDTEAFF. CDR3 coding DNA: TGCAGTGCGAGAGACACTGAAGCTTTCTTT.

The CDR3 coding sequence is TGTGCCAGCAGTTTCGGCGACTCTAGAGGGGATACGCAGTATTTT. Protein: CASSFGDSRGDTQYF. V usage is TRBV6-5 and J usage is TRBJ2-3; tentatively, D is TRBD2 (5 bases). Germline CDR1 is MNHEY and CDR2 is SVGAGI. V was shortened by 4 bases and J by 6 bases, with 17 bases between the two germline ends. This CDR3 has 15 residues.

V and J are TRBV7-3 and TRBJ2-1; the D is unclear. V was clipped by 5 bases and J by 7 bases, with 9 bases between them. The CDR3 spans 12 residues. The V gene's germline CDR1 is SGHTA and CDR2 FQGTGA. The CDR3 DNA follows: TGTGCCAGCAGCGATCTGGGGAATGAGCAGTTCTTC. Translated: CASSDLGNEQFF.

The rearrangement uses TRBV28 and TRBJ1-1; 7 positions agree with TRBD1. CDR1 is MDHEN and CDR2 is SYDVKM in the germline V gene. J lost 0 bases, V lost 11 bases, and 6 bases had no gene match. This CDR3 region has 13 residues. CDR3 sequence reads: CAPLGQLNTEAFF. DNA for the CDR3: TGTGCCCCCTTGGGACAGTTGAACACTGAAGCTTTCTTT.

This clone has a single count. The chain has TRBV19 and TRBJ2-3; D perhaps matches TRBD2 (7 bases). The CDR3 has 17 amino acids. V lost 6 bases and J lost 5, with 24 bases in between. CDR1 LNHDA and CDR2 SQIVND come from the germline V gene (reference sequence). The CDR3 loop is CASRAKKRGGRGDTQYF. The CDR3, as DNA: TGTGCCAGTAGAGCTAAAAAAAGGGGGGGGCGAGGAGATACGCAGTATTTT.

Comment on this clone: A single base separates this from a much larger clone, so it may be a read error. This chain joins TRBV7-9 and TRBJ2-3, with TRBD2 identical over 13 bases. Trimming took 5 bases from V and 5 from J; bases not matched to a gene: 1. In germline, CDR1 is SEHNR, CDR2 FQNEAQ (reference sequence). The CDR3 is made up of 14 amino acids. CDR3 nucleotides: TGTGCCAGCAGCCGGACTAGCGGGAGAGATACGCAGTATTTT. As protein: CASSRTSGRDTQYF. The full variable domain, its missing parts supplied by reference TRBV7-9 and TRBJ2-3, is DTGVSQNPRHKITKRGQNVTFRCDPISEHNRLYWYRQTLGQGPEFLTYFQNEAQLEKSRLLSDRFSAERPKGSFSTLEIQRTEQGDSAMYLCASSRTSGRDTQYFGPGTRLTVL.

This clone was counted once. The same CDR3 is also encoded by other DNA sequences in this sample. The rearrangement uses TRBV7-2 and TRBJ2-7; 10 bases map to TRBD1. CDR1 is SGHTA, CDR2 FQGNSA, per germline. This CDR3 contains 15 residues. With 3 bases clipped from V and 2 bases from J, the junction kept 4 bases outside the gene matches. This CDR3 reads CASSFSGQGPYEQYF. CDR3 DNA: TGTGCCAGCAGCTTCTCGGGACAGGGGCCCTACGAGCAGTACTTC.

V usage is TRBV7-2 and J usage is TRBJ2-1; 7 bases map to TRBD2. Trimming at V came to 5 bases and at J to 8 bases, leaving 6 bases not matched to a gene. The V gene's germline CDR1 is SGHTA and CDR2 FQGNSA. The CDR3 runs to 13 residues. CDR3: CASSRGLVDEQFF. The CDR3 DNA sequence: TGTGCCAGCAGCCGCGGACTAGTGGATGAGCAGTTCTTC.

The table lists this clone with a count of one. The CDR3 region is CSVAAVNEQFF. In nucleotides, the CDR3 is TGCAGCGTGGCGGCTGTCAATGAGCAGTTCTTC. This sequence joins TRBV29-1 and TRBJ2-1; D call uncertain. This CDR3 is built from 11 residues. V gave up 6 bases and J gave up 6 bases, with 9 bases separating them. In germline, CDR1 is SQVTM, CDR2 ANQGSEA.

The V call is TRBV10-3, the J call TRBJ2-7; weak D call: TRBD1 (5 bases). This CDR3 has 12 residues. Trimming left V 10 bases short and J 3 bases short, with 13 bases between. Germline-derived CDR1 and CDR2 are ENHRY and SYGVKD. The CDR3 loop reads CATRSTDYEQYF. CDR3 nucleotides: TGTGCCACCCGATCGACAGACTACGAGCAGTACTTC.

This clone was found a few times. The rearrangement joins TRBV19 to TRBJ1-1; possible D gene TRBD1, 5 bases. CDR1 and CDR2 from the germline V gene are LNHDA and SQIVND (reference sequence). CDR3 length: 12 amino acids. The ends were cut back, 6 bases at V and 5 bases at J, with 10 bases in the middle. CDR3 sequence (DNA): TGTGCCAGTAGGAACGGGGGTACTGAAGCTTTCTTT. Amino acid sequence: CASRNGGTEAFF.

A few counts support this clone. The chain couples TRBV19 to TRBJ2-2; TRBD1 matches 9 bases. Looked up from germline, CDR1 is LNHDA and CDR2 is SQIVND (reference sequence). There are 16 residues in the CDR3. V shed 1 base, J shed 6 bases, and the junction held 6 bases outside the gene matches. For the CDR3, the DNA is TGTGCCAGTAGTATAGGAGCGGACAGGGGTCCCGGGGAGCTGTTTTTT. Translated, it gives CASSIGADRGPGELFF. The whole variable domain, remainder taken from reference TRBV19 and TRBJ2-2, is DGGITQSPKYLFRKEGQNVTLSCEQNLNHDAMYWYRQDPGQGLRLIYYSQIVNDFQKGDIAEGYSVSREKKESFPLTVTSAQKNPTAFYLCASSIGADRGPGELFFGEGSRLTVL.

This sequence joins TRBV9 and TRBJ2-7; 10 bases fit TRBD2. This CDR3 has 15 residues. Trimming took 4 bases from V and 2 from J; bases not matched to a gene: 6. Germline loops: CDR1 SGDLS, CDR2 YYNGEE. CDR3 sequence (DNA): TGTGCCAGCAGCTTCACTAGCGGGGCCGCCTACGAGCAGTACTTC. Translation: CASSFTSGAAYEQYF.

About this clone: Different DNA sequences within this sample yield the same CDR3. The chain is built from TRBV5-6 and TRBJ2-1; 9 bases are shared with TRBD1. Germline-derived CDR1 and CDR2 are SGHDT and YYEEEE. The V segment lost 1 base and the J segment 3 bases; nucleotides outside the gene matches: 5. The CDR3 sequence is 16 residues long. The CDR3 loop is CASSLLGQGSYNEQFF. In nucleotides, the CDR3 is TGTGCCAGCAGCTTGTTGGGACAGGGTAGCTACAATGAGCAGTTCTTC. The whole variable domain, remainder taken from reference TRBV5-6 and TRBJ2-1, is DAGVTQSPTHLIKTRGQQVTLRCSPKSGHDTVSWYQQALGQGPQFIFQYYEEEERQRGNFPDRFSGHQFPNYSSELNVNALLLGDSALYLCASSLLGQGSYNEQFFGPGTRLTVL.

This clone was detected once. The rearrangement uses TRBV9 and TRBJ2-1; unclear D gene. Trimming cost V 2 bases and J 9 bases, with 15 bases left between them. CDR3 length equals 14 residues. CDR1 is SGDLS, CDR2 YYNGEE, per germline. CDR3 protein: CASSVRPTHGEQFF. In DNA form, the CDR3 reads TGTGCCAGCAGCGTGCGGCCAACTCATGGTGAGCAGTTCTTC.

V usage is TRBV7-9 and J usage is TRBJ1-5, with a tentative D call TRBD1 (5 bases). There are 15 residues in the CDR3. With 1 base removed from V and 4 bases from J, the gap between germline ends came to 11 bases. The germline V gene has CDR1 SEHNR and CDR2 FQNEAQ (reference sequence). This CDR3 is CASSLGGGGNQPQHF. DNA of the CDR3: TGTGCCAGCAGCTTAGGTGGCGGGGGAAATCAGCCCCAGCATTTT.